This TCR beta chain was sequenced during a study of shared clonotypes between healthy human individuals. General study results and limits: All-four-donor shared clonotypes had higher generation probabilities than non-shared clonotypes did.

Each subset's genomic DNA was split evenly across several immunoSEQ plates. Authors' analysis steps: Junction-only sequences without quality scores came from ImmunoSEQ, so filtering differed. The method was immunoSEQ multiplex PCR; TCRdb's version includes in-frame clones alone and lacks a portion of them. That table furnishes V, J and clone size, whereas the DNA furnished D and trimming. The data hold about 2.4 million clones, with more than 80% observed a single time. This clone was seen only once. Its antigen is currently unknown. This clonotype originated in a man between 18 and 35 years old in good health. Input material: naive CD4+ T cells sorted from blood. Sample subset: CD45RA+ positively selected.

The CDR3 DNA sequence: TGTGCCATCGGGGACATTGGAGAAAAACTGTTTTTT. This translates into CAIGDIGEKLFF. The chain carries TRBV10-3 and TRBJ1-4, with D possibly matching TRBD1 (6 bases). This CDR3 is built from 12 residues. The ends were cut back, 8 bases at V and 8 bases at J, with 12 bases in the middle. The germline gives CDR1 ENHRY, CDR2 SYGVKD.